A selection of T cell receptor beta chains follows, all from one sample in a study of CXCR3-negative and CXCR3-positive naive CD8 T cells. Reprocessing the 5' RACE reads, TCRdb reports a single entry for every CDR3 protein and omits DNA. The sample includes 90,000 to 100,000 distinct CDR3 sequences. Sequencing was performed on naive CXCR3- CD8+ T cells from blood. Every receptor here comes from a human donor in good health. Some clones in this sample may be carry-over from other donors' samples. Both conserved end residues are part of each CDR3.

v_gene: TRBV7-2; j_gene: TRBJ2-2; CDR3aa: CASSSPPGGSGRDGELFF
v_gene: TRBV28; j_gene: TRBJ2-6; CDR3aa: CASSSGFSGANVLTF
v_gene: TRBV21-1; j_gene: TRBJ2-7; CDR3aa: CASSYDRDGVTYEQYF
v_gene: TRBV5-1; j_gene: TRBJ2-1; CDR3aa: CASSLGPPGNEQFF
v_gene: TRBV20-1; j_gene: TRBJ1-2; CDR3aa: CSARWLAGGYTF
v_gene: TRBV5-1; j_gene: TRBJ2-7; CDR3aa: CASSPLAEGLSSYEQYF
v_gene: TRBV4-2; j_gene: TRBJ2-1; CDR3aa: CASSQDASGRYNEQFF
v_gene: TRBV5-1; j_gene: TRBJ2-2; CDR3aa: CASSWGWLNTGELFF
v_gene: TRBV7-3; j_gene: TRBJ1-1; CDR3aa: CASSSTGNTEAFF
v_gene: TRBV23-1; j_gene: TRBJ2-3; CDR3aa: CASVDRGDTQYF
v_gene: TRBV13; j_gene: TRBJ1-1; CDR3aa: CASSLGPGDQAEAFF
v_gene: TRBV7-9; j_gene: TRBJ2-2; CDR3aa: CASSSRGPKNTGELLF
v_gene: TRBV3-1; j_gene: TRBJ2-5; CDR3aa: CASSLALFRLGGETQYF
v_gene: TRBV7-2; j_gene: TRBJ1-2; CDR3aa: CASSPLPDRKGDNYGYTF
v_gene: TRBV7-9; j_gene: TRBJ2-1; CDR3aa: CASSSPTEGSYIFLDYNEQFF
v_gene: TRBV9; j_gene: TRBJ2-2; CDR3aa: CASSGHYGSPVEIRTGELFF
v_gene: TRBV28; j_gene: TRBJ2-5; CDR3aa: CASSIPRGGHLETQYF
v_gene: TRBV5-1; j_gene: TRBJ1-1; CDR3aa: CASSPTELDGNTEAFF
v_gene: TRBV6-5; j_gene: TRBJ1-4; CDR3aa: CASSQKTTNEKLFF
v_gene: TRBV7-9; j_gene: TRBJ2-1; CDR3aa: CASSPQPLGWINEQFF
v_gene: TRBV20-1; j_gene: TRBJ2-1; CDR3aa: CSALAGVHNEQFF
v_gene: TRBV19; j_gene: TRBJ1-4; CDR3aa: CASSIWVTNEKLFF
v_gene: TRBV10-2; j_gene: TRBJ2-4; CDR3aa: CASSQLGTGPGNIQYF
v_gene: TRBV9; j_gene: TRBJ2-1; CDR3aa: CASSTSPGGDEQFF
v_gene: TRBV7-9; j_gene: TRBJ1-2; CDR3aa: CASSPDRDSYGYTF
v_gene: TRBV11-2; j_gene: TRBJ2-1; CDR3aa: CASSLDGSGTYNEQFF
v_gene: TRBV20-1; j_gene: TRBJ1-4; CDR3aa: CSPKGVLDEKLFF
v_gene: TRBV29-1; j_gene: TRBJ2-3; CDR3aa: CSVELQAGYSTDTQYF
v_gene: TRBV9; j_gene: TRBJ2-2; CDR3aa: CASSVARSTGELFF
v_gene: TRBV27; j_gene: TRBJ2-3; CDR3aa: CASSFPTDTQYF
v_gene: TRBV29-1; j_gene: TRBJ2-3; CDR3aa: CSVWGLAGEGDTQYF
v_gene: TRBV5-1; j_gene: TRBJ2-7; CDR3aa: CARIPGEGDHEQYF
v_gene: TRBV15; j_gene: TRBJ2-7; CDR3aa: CATSKQGDYEQYF
v_gene: TRBV19; j_gene: TRBJ2-1; CDR3aa: CASSMTPNSYNEQFF
v_gene: TRBV11-2; j_gene: TRBJ2-7; CDR3aa: CASSPGLAAAYEQYF
v_gene: TRBV7-9; j_gene: TRBJ2-7; CDR3aa: CASSSGAGSYEQYF
v_gene: TRBV3-1; j_gene: TRBJ2-3; CDR3aa: CATTNRYGDTQYF
v_gene: TRBV11-2; j_gene: TRBJ2-2; CDR3aa: CASSPPRQGRTGELFF
v_gene: TRBV6-5; j_gene: TRBJ1-2; CDR3aa: CASTDSSGGPYGYTF
v_gene: TRBV20-1; j_gene: TRBJ2-1; CDR3aa: CSASPSSYNEQFF
v_gene: TRBV5-1; j_gene: TRBJ1-1; CDR3aa: CASSLVRFPNTEAFF
v_gene: TRBV7-9; j_gene: TRBJ2-7; CDR3aa: CASSSPGTGDDEQYF
v_gene: TRBV28; j_gene: TRBJ2-7; CDR3aa: CASSFRGSSSYEQYF
v_gene: TRBV19; j_gene: TRBJ2-1; CDR3aa: CASTSSGDNYNEQFF
v_gene: TRBV28; j_gene: TRBJ2-7; CDR3aa: CASSLWGQAYEQYF
v_gene: TRBV5-1; j_gene: TRBJ2-2; CDR3aa: CASSLSGTPGTGELFF
v_gene: TRBV28; j_gene: TRBJ2-1; CDR3aa: CASSPLVGGYYNEQFF
v_gene: TRBV7-2; j_gene: TRBJ2-5; CDR3aa: CASSLEVAVDQETQYF
v_gene: TRBV28; j_gene: TRBJ2-7; CDR3aa: CASSYQGRNEQYF
v_gene: TRBV5-1; j_gene: TRBJ2-3; CDR3aa: CASSLLGMVGAHTDTQYF
v_gene: TRBV19; j_gene: TRBJ2-1; CDR3aa: CASSPLAGNPAEQFF
v_gene: TRBV4-2; j_gene: TRBJ2-7; CDR3aa: CASSLPRGGYEQYF
v_gene: TRBV29-1; j_gene: TRBJ2-7; CDR3aa: CSAGIGDPYEQYF